One sample yielded the 2 T cell receptor beta chains listed below, sequenced in a study of cytomegalovirus exposure and HLA in healthy donors. Use of 60 Vbeta and 13 Jbeta primers characterized the PCR. The method was immunoSEQ multiplex PCR; TCRdb's version includes in-frame clones alone and lacks a portion of them. Counted here are 150,000 to 200,000 clones, around 81% occurring once; the ten biggest clones make up 1%. Sequenced sample: PBMCs. Receptors were obtained from a woman between 40 and 50 years old in good health and CMV-seronegative.

In this sample, this clone turned up a few times. The chain links TRBV11-2 to TRBJ1-4, with 8 bases aligning to TRBD1. With 7 bases clipped from V and 6 bases from J, the junction kept 10 bases outside the gene matches. Germline lookup yields CDR1 SGHAT and CDR2 FQNNGV. This CDR3 is built from 15 residues. The CDR3 reads CASKQIDRGDEKLFF. The CDR3 nucleotides are TGTGCCAGCAAGCAGATTGACAGGGGAGATGAAAAACTGTTTTTT.

Only a few counts were recorded for this clone. The gene calls are TRBV5-1 and TRBJ2-3, with D perhaps matching TRBD1 (6 bases). The CDR3 is 15 amino acids. CDR1 SGHRS and CDR2 YFSETQ come from the germline V gene. Trimming left V 0 bases short and J 8 bases short, with 16 bases between. This CDR3 reads CASSLVGTSGGTQYF. CDR3 sequence (DNA): TGCGCCAGCAGCTTGGTAGGGACAAGCGGTGGTACGCAGTATTTT.